These 7 T cell receptor beta chains came from one sample sequenced in a study of Ad26.COV2.S vaccination and SARS-CoV-2 variants. Sequencing used immunoSEQ multiplex PCR; TCRdb keeps in-frame clones, though not all of them. The sample yields under 500,000 clones, about 90% seen once. Treatment specified: about 20 received Ad26.COV2.S at low or high dose, single or two shots; about 5 received placebo; per-sample allocation not given. Samples were taken on day 63 after the first vaccine or placebo injection. The material sequenced was peripheral blood, taken in a trial of Ad26.COV2.S vaccine versus placebo. These receptors were obtained from a person between 18 and 59 years old who received the Ad26.COV2.S COVID-19 vaccine or a placebo.

This clone has just one count. The chain recombines TRBV13 with TRBJ2-7, with TRBD1 as a possible D gene (7 bases). The CDR3 is 18 residues long. V was trimmed by 0 bases and J by 6 bases, leaving 24 bases between them. Germline lookup yields CDR1 PRHDT and CDR2 FYEKMQ (reference sequence). CDR3 nucleotides: TGTGCCAGCAGCTTAGGCCATGTCAGCGCGGGACAGACTTTCGAGCAGTACTTC. This encodes CASSLGHVSAGQTFEQYF.

J is TRBJ2-7 and V is TRBV5-6; D is unresolved. V lost 2 bases to trimming and J lost 5 bases, with 20 bases between them. The CDR3 extends over 16 amino acids. CDR1 is SGHDT, CDR2 YYEEEE, per germline. The CDR3: CASSLDTIWGYDEQYF. The CDR3 bases are TGTGCCAGCAGCTTAGACACTATATGGGGATATGACGAGCAGTACTTC.

Remarks on this clone: This specimen includes other DNA sequences encoding the same CDR3. This chain joins TRBV28 and TRBJ2-7; D remains ambiguous. The germline V gene has CDR1 MDHEN and CDR2 SYDVKM. The CDR3 spans 12 residues. The V end lost 3 bases, the J end lost 1 base, and 4 bases lay between the germline ends. For the CDR3, the DNA is TGTGCCAGCAGTTTGGGTTCCTACGAGCAGTACTTC. It codes for CASSLGSYEQYF.

A few counts support this clone. V is TRBV7-9 and J is TRBJ1-2; maybe TRBD1 (5 bases). The CDR3 loop spans 15 amino acids. Trimming cost V 1 base and J 2 bases, with 11 bases left between them. CDR1 SEHNR and CDR2 FQNEAQ come from the germline V gene (reference sequence). CDR3 DNA sequence: TGTGCCAGCAGCTTAGGTCCAGGGTTAAACTATGGCTACACCTTC. Translating it yields CASSLGPGLNYGYTF.

The chain combines TRBV7-2 with TRBJ1-2, with D possibly matching TRBD1 (5 bases). The V gene lost 6 bases and the J gene lost 4 bases, with 12 bases spanning the gap. The CDR3 consists of 13 residues. Germline CDR1 reads SGHTA; CDR2 reads FQGNSA. The CDR3 region has the DNA TGTGCCAGCAGAGACAGACCCCTCTATGGCTACACCTTC. Its protein product is CASRDRPLYGYTF.

This sequence joins TRBV11-2 and TRBJ1-1, with D maybe TRBD1 (6 bases). This CDR3 spans 14 amino acids. Germline V gene data show CDR1 as SGHAT and CDR2 as FQNNGV. V was trimmed by 3 bases and J by 3 bases, leaving 11 bases between them. CDR3 sequence reads: CASSFFSGDTEAFF. The CDR3 DNA follows: TGTGCCAGCAGCTTTTTCTCAGGGGACACTGAAGCTTTCTTT.

This clone appeared a single time. The chain joins TRBV30 to TRBJ1-6; TRBD1 aligns across 8 bases. The CDR3 is made up of 14 amino acids. V shed 5 bases and J 4 bases; nucleotides not matched to a gene: 4. The germline CDR1 and CDR2 sequences are GTSNPN and SVGIG (reference sequence). In DNA, the CDR3 is TGTGCCTGGGACAGGGGATTTTATAATTCACCCCTCCACTTT. This sequence encodes CAWDRGFYNSPLHF.